Sequencing of this T cell receptor beta chain was carried out in a study of vaccination effects on CD4 cells after COVID-19. Points on this clone: Antigen specificity is unknown.

Only in-frame clones appear in the TCRdb table, and some are missing; sequencing was by immunoSEQ multiplex PCR. The sample consists of some 59,000 clones, 75% to 90% of them appearing once. CDR1 and CDR2 (germline): SGHAT, FQNNGV. The CDR3 has 14 amino acids. The V end was cut by 1 base, the J end by 2 bases, with 8 bases between. Sequencing in the ViraFEST assay came after antigen-specific CD4+ T cells had been expanded with viral peptide pools, which were used to stimulate PBMC. On roughly day 9 of culture, CD4+ T cells were separated out. It was on days 3 and 7 that half the medium was replaced with IL-2 medium.

V is TRBV11-2 and J is TRBJ1-1; D gene ambiguous. This TCR was sampled from a human donor who received a COVID-19 vaccine. The material sequenced was CD4+ T cells from PBMCs cultured with HCoV-229E spike peptides, taken before COVID-19 vaccination. Here the CDR3 DNA reads TGTGCCAGCAGCTTAGGGTACGGAAACACTGAAGCTTTCTTT. It codes for CASSLGYGNTEAFF.